This TCR beta chain was sequenced during a study of CD8+CD57+ T cells in acquired aplastic anemia. Study details: The DNA of sorted CD4+ and CD8+ cells averaged around 3.2 ug. Study results and caveats: Patients and controls had in common 25 to 30 CD8+ CDR3 sequences. CD8+ Simpson's diversity showed no significant patient-control difference.

Patients chosen for sequencing had shown CD8+CD57+ cell expansion by flow cytometry. At the time of blood sampling, patients had not yet received any therapy. TCR beta VDJ and CDR3 were profiled, and genomic DNA was the template. From the reads, TCRdb called clonotypes with MiXCR, one entry per CDR3 protein. Found here are about 160,000 distinct CDR3 sequences, around 48% of them singletons; the top ten hold approximately 2.8%. This clonotype was counted ten times or more. Its cognate antigen is unknown. The germline V and J ends were trimmed by 4 bases and 9 bases, with 22 bases remaining between them. Germline CDR1 is LNHDA and CDR2 is SQIVND (reference sequence). The CDR3 has 16 amino acids.

The clonotype was recovered from a human donor with aplastic anemia. The chain uses TRBV19 and TRBJ2-1; D might be TRBD2 (6 bases). The specimen sequenced was sorted CD4+, CD8+, or CD8+CD57+ T cells (not recorded which) from PBMCs. The CDR3 DNA reads TGTGCCAGTAGTACAGTACTAGGGCCAGCCGGGGGTGAGCAGTTCTTC. Its protein is CASSTVLGPAGGEQFF.